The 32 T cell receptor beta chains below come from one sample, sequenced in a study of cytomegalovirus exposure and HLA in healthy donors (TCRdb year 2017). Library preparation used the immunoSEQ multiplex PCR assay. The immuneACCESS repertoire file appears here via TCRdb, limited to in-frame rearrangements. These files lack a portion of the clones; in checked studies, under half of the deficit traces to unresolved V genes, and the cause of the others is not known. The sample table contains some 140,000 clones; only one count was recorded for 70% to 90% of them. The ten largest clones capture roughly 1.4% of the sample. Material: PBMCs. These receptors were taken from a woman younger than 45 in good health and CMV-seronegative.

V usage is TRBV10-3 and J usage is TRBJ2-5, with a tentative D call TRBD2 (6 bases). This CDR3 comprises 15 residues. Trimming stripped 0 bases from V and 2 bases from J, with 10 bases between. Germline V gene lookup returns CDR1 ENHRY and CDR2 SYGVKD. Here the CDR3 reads CAISESGGAQETQYF. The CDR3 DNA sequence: TGTGCCATCAGTGAGTCCGGGGGAGCTCAAGAGACCCAGTACTTC.

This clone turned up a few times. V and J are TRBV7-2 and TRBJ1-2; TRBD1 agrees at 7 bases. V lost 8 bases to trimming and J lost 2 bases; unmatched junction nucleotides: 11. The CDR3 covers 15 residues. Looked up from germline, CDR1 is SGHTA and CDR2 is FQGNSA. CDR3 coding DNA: TGTGCCAGCTCCGAGGGGGCAGGGACGAACTATGGCTACACCTTC. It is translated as CASSEGAGTNYGYTF.

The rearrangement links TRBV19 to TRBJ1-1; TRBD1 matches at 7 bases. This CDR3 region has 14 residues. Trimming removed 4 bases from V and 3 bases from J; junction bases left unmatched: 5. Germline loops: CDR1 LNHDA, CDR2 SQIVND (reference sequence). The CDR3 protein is CASSTPTGYTEAFF. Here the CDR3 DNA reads TGTGCCAGTAGTACTCCGACAGGGTACACTGAAGCTTTCTTT.

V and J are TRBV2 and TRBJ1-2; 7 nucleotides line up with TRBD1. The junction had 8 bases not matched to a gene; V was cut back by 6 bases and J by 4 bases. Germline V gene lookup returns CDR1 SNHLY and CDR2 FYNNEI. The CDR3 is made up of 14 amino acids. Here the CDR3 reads CASSLETGTYGYTF. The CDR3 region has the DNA TGTGCCAGCAGCCTAGAGACAGGGACCTATGGCTACACCTTC.

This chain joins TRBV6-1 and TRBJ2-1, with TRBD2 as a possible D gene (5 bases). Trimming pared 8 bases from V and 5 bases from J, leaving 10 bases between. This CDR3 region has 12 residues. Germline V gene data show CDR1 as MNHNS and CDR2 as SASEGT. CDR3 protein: CASGAVNNEQFF. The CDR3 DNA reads TGTGCCAGCGGAGCGGTAAACAATGAGCAGTTCTTC.

CDR3 bases: TGTGCCAGCAGCTCGTACTGGAGCAATCAGCCCCAGCATTTT. It encodes CASSSYWSNQPQHF. The chain employs TRBV7-2 and TRBJ1-5, with unresolved D. The CDR3 contains 14 residues. Trimming removed 4 bases at V and 1 base at J, with 8 bases between. The germline CDR1 and CDR2 sequences are SGHTA and FQGNSA.

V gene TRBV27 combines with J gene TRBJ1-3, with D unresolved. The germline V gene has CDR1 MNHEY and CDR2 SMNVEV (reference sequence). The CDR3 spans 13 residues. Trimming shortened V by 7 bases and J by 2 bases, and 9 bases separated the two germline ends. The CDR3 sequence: CASTSGPGNTIYF. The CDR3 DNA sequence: TGTGCCAGCACGAGTGGGCCTGGAAACACCATATATTTT.

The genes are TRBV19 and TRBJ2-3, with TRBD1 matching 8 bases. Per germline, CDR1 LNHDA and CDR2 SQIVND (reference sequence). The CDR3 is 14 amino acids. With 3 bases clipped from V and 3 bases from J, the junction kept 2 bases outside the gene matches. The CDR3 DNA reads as TGTGCCAGTAGTATCGACAGGGGTACAGATACGCAGTATTTT. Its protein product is CASSIDRGTDTQYF.

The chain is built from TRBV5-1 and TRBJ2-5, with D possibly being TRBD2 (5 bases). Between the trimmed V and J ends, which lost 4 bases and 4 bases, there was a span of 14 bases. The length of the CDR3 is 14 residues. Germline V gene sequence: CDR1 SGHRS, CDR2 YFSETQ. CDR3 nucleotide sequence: TGCGCCAGCAGCCGAGCGGCCGAAACAGAGACCCAGTACTTC. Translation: CASSRAAETETQYF.

DNA for the CDR3: TGTGCCAGCAGCTCCACTGAGAATTCACCCCTCCACTTT. Translating it yields CASSSTENSPLHF. The chain combines TRBV7-2 with TRBJ1-6; D is uncertain. CDR1 SGHTA and CDR2 FQGNSA come from the germline V gene. The V gene lost 4 bases and the J gene lost 7 bases, with 8 bases spanning the gap. CDR3 length: 13 residues.

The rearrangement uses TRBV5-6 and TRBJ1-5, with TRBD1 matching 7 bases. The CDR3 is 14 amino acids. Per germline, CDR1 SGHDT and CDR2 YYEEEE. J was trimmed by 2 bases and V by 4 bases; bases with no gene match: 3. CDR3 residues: CASSQGQRNQPQHF. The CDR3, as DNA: TGTGCCAGCAGCCAGGGACAGCGCAATCAGCCCCAGCATTTT.

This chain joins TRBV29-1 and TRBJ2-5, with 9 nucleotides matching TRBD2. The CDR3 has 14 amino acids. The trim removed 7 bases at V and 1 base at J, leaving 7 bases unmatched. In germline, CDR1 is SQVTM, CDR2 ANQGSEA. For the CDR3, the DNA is TGCAGCGCCGATCCGGGACTAGCCCAAGAGACCCAGTACTTC. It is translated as CSADPGLAQETQYF.

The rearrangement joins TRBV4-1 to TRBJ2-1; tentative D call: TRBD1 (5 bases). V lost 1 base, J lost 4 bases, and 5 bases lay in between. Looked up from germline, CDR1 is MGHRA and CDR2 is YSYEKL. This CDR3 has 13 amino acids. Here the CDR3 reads CASSQGQYNEQFF. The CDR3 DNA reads TGCGCCAGCAGCCAAGGACAGTACAATGAGCAGTTCTTC.

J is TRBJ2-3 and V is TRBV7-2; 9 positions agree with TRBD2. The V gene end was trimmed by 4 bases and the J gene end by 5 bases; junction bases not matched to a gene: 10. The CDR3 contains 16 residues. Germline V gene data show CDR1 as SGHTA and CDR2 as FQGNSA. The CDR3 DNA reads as TGTGCCAGCAGCTCCCGTAGCGGGGGACCTTTAGATACGCAGTATTTT. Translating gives CASSSRSGGPLDTQYF.

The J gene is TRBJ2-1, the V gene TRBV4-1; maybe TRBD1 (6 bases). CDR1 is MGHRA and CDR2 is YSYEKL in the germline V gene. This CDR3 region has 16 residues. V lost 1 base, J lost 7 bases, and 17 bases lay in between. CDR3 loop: CASSQGNRAGGNEQFF. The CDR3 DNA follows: TGCGCCAGCAGCCAAGGGAACAGGGCGGGTGGGAATGAGCAGTTCTTC.

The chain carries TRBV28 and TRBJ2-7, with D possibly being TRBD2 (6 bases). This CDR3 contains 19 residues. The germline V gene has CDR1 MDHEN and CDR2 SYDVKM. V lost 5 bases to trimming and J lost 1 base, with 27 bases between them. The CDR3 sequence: CASSPSARGAVGRSYEQYF. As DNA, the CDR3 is TGTGCCAGCAGTCCCTCCGCCCGTGGAGCGGTCGGGAGATCCTACGAGCAGTACTTC.

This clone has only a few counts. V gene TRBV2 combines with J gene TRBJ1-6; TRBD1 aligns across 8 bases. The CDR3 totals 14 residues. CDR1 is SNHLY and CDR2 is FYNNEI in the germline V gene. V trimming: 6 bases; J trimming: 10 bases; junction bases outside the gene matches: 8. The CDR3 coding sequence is TGTGCCAGCAGCGACAGGACAGGGAGATCACCCCTCCACTTT. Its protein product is CASSDRTGRSPLHF.

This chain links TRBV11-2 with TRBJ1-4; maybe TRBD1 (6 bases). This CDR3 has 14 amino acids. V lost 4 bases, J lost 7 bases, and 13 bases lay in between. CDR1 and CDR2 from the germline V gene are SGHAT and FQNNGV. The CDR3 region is CASSSDSGLEKLFF. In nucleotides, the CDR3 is TGTGCCAGCAGCTCGGACAGCGGACTTGAAAAACTGTTTTTT.

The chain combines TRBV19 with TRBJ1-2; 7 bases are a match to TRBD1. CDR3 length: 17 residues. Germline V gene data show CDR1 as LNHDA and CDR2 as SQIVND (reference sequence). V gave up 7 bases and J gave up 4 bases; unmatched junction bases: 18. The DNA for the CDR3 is TGTGCCAGTACGCAACACAGGGGCAAAGGCGGAACCTATGGCTACACCTTC. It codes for CASTQHRGKGGTYGYTF.

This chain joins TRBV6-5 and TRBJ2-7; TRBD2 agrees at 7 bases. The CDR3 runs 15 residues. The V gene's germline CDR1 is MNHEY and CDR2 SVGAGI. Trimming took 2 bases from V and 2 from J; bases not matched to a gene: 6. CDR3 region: CASSYQRDPTYEQYF. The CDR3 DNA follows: TGTGCCAGCAGTTACCAGCGGGATCCTACCTACGAGCAGTACTTC.

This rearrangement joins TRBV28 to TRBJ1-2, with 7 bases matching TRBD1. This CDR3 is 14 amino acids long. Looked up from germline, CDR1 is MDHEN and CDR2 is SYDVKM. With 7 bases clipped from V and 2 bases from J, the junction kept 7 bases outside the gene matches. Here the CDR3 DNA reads TGTGCCAGCACCATCGGACAGGCCAACTATGGCTACACCTTC. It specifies CASTIGQANYGYTF.

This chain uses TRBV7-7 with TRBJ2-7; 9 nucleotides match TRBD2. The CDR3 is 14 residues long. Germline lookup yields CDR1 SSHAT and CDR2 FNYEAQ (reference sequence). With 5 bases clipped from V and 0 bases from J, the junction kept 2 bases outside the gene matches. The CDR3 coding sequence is TGTGCCAGCAGCCCAGCGGGGGGCTCCTACGAGCAGTACTTC. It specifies CASSPAGGSYEQYF.

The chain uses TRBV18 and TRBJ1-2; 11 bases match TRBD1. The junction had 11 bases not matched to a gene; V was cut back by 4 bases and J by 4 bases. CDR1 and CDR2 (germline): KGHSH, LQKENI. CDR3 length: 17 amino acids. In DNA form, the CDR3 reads TGTGCCAGCTCACGGACCTCGTCGGGACAGGGGGGCTATGGCTACACCTTC. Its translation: CASSRTSSGQGGYGYTF.

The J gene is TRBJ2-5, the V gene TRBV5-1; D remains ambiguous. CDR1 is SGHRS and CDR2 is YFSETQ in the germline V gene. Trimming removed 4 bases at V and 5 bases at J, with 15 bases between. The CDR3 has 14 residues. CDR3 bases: TGCGCCAGCAGCCAGACCACCGAGGCGGAGACCCAGTACTTC. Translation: CASSQTTEAETQYF.

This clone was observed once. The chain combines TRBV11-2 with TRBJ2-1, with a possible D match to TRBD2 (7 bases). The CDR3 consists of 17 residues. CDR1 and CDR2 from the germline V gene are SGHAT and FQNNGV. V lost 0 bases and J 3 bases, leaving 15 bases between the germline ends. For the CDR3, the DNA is TGTGCCAGCAGCTTAGAAGAGACAGGCGGGGGCTACAATGAGCAGTTCTTC. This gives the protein CASSLEETGGGYNEQFF.

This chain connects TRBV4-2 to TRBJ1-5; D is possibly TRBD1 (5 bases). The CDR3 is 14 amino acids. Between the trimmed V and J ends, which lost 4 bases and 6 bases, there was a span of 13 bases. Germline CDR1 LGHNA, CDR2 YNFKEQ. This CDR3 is CASSLAGPAQPQHF. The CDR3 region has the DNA TGTGCCAGCAGCCTCGCGGGGCCGGCTCAGCCCCAGCATTTT.

The CDR3 nucleotides read TGTGCCAGCAGCGCCTACGGGAGTGGCTACACCTTC. This encodes CASSAYGSGYTF. The chain has TRBV5-6 and TRBJ1-2; the D is unclear. CDR3 length: 12 amino acids. Germline V gene sequence: CDR1 SGHDT, CDR2 YYEEEE. Trimming removed 4 bases from V and 7 bases from J, with 11 bases in between. Full variable domain (remainder filled in from reference TRBV5-6 and TRBJ1-2): DAGVTQSPTHLIKTRGQQVTLRCSPKSGHDTVSWYQQALGQGPQFIFQYYEEEERQRGNFPDRFSGHQFPNYSSELNVNALLLGDSALYLCASSAYGSGYTFGSGTRLTVV.

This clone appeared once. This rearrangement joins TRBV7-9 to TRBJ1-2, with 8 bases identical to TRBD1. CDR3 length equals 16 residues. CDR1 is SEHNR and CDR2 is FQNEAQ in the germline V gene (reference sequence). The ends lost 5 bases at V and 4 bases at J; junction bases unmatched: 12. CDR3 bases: TGTGCCAGCAGCGCGACCGACAGGGGTGAGGGCTATGGCTACACCTTC. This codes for CASSATDRGEGYGYTF.

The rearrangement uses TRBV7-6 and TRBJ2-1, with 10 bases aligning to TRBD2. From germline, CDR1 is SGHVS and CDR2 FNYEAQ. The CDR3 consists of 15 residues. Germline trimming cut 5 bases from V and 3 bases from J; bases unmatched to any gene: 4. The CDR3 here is CASSVTSGVYNEQFF. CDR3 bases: TGTGCCAGCAGCGTAACTAGCGGGGTCTACAATGAGCAGTTCTTC.

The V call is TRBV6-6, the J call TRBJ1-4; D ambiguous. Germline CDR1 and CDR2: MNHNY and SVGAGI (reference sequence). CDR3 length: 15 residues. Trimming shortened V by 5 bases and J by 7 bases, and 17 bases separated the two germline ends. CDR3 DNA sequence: TGTGCCAGCAGTCGTGGGGAGAGTTCGTTTGAAAAACTGTTTTTT. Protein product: CASSRGESSFEKLFF.

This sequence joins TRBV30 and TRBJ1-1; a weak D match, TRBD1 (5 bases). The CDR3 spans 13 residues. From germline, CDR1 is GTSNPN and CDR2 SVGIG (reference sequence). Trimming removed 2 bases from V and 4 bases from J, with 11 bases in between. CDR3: CAWSRGSTTEAFF. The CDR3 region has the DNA TGTGCCTGGAGTAGGGGATCTACCACTGAAGCTTTCTTT. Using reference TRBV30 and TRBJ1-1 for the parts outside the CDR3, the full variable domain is SQTIHQWPATLVQPVGSPLSLECTVEGTSNPNLYWYRQAAGRGLQLLFYSVGIGQISSEVPQNLSASRPQDRQFILSSKKLLLSDSGFYLCAWSRGSTTEAFFGQGTRLTVV.

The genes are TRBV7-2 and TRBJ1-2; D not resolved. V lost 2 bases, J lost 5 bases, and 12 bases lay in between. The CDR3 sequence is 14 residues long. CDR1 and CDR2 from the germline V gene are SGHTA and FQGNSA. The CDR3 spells CASSLNSGRYGYTF. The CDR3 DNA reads TGTGCCAGCAGCTTAAACAGCGGGCGATATGGCTACACCTTC.